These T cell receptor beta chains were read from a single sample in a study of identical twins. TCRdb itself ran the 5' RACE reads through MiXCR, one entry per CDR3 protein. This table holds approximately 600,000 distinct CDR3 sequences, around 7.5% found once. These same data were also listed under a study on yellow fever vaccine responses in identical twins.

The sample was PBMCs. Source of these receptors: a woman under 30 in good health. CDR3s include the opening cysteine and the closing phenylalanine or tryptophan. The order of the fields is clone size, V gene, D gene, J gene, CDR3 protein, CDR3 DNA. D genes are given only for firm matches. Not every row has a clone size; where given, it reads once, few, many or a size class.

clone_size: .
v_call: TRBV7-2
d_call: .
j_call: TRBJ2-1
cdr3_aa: CASSKTGARGEQFF
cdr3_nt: TGTGCCAGCAGCAAAACAGGCGCAAGGGGTGAGCAGTTCTTC

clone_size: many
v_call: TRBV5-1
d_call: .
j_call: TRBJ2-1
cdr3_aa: CASSFRVFSYNEQFF
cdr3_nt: TGCGCCAGCAGCTTCAGGGTTTTCTCCTACAATGAGCAGTTCTTC

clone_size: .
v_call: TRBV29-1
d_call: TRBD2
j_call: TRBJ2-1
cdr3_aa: CSVDNAGGNEQFF
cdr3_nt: TGCAGCGTTGATAACGCGGGAGGCAATGAGCAGTTCTTC

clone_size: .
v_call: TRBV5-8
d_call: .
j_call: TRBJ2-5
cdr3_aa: CASSFQPGRETQYF
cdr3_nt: TGTGCCAGCAGCTTCCAGCCGGGGCGGGAGACCCAGTACTTC

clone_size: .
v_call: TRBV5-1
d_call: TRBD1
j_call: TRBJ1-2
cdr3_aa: CASTVGDRVYTF
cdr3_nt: TGCGCCAGCACCGTCGGGGACAGGGTCTACACCTTC

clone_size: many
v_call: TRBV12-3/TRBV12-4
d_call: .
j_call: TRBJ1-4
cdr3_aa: CASRVGMNEKLFF
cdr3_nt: TGTGCCAGCAGAGTGGGGATGAATGAAAAACTGTTTTTT

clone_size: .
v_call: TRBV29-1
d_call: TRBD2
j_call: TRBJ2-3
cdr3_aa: CSVKTLAGGASTDTQYF
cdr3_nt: TGCAGCGTCAAGACGCTAGCGGGGGGTGCTAGCACAGATACGCAGTATTTT

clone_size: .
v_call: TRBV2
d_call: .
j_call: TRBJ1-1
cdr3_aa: CASIRLGGEAFF
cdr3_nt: TGTGCCAGCATAAGACTGGGCGGTGAAGCTTTCTTT

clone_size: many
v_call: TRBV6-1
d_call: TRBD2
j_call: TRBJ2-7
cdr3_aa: CATRLADELYEQYF
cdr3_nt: TGTGCCACCAGACTAGCGGATGAGCTCTACGAGCAGTACTTC

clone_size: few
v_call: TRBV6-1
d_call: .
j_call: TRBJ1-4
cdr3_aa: CASSAARIFSGKLFF
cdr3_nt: TGTGCCAGCAGTGCAGCCCGGATCTTTTCAGGAAAACTGTTTTTT

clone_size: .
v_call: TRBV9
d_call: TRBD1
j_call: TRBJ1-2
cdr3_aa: CASSVVTGYGYTF
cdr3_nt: TGTGCCAGCAGCGTAGTGACAGGGTATGGCTACACCTTC

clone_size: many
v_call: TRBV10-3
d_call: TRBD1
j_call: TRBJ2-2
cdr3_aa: CAITAGTENTGELFF
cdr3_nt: TGTGCCATCACGGCCGGGACAGAGAACACCGGGGAGCTGTTTTTT

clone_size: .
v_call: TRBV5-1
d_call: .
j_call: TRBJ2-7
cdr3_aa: CASSLAGDPYEQYF
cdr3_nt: TGCGCCAGCAGCTTGGCGGGGGACCCCTACGAGCAGTACTTC

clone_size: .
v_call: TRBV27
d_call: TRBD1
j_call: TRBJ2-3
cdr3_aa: CASSKITWTGGGTDTQYF
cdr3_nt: TGTGCCAGCAGCAAGATAACCTGGACAGGTGGGGGTACAGATACGCAGTATTTT

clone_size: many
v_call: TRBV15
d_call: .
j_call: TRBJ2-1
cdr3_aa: CATSRDKGRVEYNEQFF
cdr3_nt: TGTGCCACCAGCAGAGATAAGGGCAGGGTGGAGTACAATGAGCAGTTCTTC

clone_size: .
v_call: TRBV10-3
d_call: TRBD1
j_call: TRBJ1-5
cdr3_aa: CAISEWDRGYQPQHF
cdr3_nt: TGTGCCATCAGTGAGTGGGACAGGGGATATCAGCCCCAGCATTTT

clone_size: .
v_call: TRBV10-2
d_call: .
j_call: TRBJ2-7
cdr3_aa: CASKAQNGHEVFYEQYF
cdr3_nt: TGCGCCAGCAAAGCCCAAAACGGGCATGAGGTGTTCTACGAGCAGTACTTC

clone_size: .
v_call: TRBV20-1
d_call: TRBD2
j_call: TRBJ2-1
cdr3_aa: CSASKAGASPEQFF
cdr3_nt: TGCAGTGCTAGTAAGGCGGGAGCGTCTCCTGAGCAGTTCTTC

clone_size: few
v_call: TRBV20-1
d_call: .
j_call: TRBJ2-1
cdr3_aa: CSARPLYNEQFF
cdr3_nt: TGCAGTGCTAGGCCACTCTACAATGAGCAGTTCTTC

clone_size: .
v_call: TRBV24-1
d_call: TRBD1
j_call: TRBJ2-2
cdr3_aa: CATSDAPGQGASGELFF
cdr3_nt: TGTGCCACCAGTGATGCCCCGGGACAGGGGGCCTCCGGGGAGCTGTTTTTT

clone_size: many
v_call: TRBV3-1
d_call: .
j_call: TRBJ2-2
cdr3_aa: CASSQVGGFTGELFF
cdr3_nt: TGTGCCAGCAGCCAAGTGGGGGGATTCACCGGGGAGCTGTTTTTT

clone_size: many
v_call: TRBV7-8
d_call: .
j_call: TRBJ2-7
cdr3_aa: CASSLSVSGTREQYF
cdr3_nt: TGTGCCAGCAGCTTATCGGTTTCGGGAACGCGCGAGCAGTACTTC

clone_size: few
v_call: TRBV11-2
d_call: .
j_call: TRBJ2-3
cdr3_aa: CASSLEVLDTQYF
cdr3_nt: TGTGCCAGCAGCTTAGAAGTCCTAGATACGCAGTATTTT

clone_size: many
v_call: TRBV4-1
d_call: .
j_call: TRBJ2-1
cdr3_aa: CASSQVPGHLYNEQFF
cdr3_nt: TGCGCCAGCAGCCAAGTTCCGGGTCACCTTTACAATGAGCAGTTCTTC

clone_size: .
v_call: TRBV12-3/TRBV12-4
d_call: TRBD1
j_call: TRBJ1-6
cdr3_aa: CASSSDRGANSPLHF
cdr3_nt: TGTGCCAGCAGTTCAGACAGGGGGGCTAATTCACCCCTCCACTTT

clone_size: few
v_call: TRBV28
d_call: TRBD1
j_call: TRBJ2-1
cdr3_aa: CASSLGDRGLLEQFF
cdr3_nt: TGTGCCAGCAGTTTGGGGGACAGGGGCCTATTGGAGCAGTTCTTC

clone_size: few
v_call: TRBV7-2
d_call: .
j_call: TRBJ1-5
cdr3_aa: CASSQDSWGNQPQHF
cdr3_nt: TGTGCCAGCAGTCAGGACAGTTGGGGAAATCAGCCCCAGCATTTT

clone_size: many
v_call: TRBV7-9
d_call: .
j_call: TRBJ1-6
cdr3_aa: CASSSPETSDNSPLHF
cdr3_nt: TGTGCCAGCAGCTCACCCGAGACAAGCGATAATTCACCCCTCCACTTT

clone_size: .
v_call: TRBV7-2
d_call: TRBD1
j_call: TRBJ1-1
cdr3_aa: CASSYEPGQPNTEAFF
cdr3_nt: TGTGCCAGCAGCTACGAACCGGGACAGCCGAACACTGAAGCTTTCTTT

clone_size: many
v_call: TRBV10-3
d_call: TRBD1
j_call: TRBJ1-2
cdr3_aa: CATDTGGGGYTF
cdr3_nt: TGTGCCACCGACACAGGGGGCGGCGGCTACACCTTC

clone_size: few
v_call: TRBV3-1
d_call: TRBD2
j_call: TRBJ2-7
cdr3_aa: CASSQEILAARYEQYF
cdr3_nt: TGTGCCAGCAGCCAAGAAATACTAGCGGCCCGCTACGAGCAGTACTTC

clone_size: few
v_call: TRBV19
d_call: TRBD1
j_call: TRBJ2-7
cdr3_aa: CASSIVGTANSYEQYF
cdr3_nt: TGTGCCAGTAGTATAGTAGGGACAGCAAACTCCTACGAGCAGTACTTC

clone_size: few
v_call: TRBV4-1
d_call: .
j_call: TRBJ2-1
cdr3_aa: CASSPLPPAVPINEQFF
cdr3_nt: TGCGCCAGCAGCCCACTCCCCCCGGCAGTCCCTATCAATGAGCAGTTCTTC

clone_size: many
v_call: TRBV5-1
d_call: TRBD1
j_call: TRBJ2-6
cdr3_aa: CASSLNPGGAYSGANVLTF
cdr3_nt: TGCGCCAGCAGCTTAAATCCAGGGGGCGCGTACTCTGGGGCCAACGTCCTGACTTTC

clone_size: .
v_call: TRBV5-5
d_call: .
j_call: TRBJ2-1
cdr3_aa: CASSLAPVAYNEQFF
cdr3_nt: TGTGCCAGCAGCTTGGCGCCTGTAGCCTACAATGAGCAGTTCTTC

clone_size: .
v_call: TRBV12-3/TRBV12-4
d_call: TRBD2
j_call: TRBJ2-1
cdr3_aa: CAAGLAGGWEQFF
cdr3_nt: TGTGCCGCGGGACTAGCGGGGGGCTGGGAGCAGTTCTTC

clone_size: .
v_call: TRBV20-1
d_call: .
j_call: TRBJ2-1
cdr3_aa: CSARWGGEQFF
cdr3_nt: TGCAGTGCTAGATGGGGTGGTGAGCAGTTCTTC

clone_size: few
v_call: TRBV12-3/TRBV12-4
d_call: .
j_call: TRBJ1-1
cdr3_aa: CASSLWAGGNTEAFF
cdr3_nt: TGTGCCAGCAGTTTATGGGCTGGAGGTAACACTGAAGCTTTCTTT

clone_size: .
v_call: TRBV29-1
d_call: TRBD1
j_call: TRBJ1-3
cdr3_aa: CSVASTGARILYF
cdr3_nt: TGCAGCGTTGCGTCGACAGGGGCTCGGATCCTATATTTT

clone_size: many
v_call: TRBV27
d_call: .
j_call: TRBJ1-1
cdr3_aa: CASSLVGGYTEAFF
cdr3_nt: TGTGCCAGCAGTTTGGTTGGGGGGTACACTGAAGCTTTCTTT

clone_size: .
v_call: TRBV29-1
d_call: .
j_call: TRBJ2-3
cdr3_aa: CSVIKGSDTQYF
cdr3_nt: TGCAGCGTTATCAAAGGGTCAGATACGCAGTATTTT

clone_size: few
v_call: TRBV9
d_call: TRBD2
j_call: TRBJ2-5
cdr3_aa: CASSVVPGGAGPQETQYF
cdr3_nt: TGTGCCAGCAGCGTAGTCCCCGGGGGGGCAGGACCCCAAGAGACCCAGTACTTC

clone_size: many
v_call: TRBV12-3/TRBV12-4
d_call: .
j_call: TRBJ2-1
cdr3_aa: CASSPPSGHFGEQFF
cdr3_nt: .